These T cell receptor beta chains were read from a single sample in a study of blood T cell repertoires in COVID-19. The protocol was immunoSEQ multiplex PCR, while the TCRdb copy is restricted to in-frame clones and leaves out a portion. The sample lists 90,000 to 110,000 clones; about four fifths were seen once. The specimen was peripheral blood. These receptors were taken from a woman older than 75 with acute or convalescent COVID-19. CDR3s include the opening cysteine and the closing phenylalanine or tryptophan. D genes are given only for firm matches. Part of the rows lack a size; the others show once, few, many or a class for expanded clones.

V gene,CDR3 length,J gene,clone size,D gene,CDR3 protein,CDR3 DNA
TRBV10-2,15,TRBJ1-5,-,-,CASSLAGILDQPQHF,TGCGCCAGCAGTTTGGCAGGGATACTCGATCAGCCCCAGCATTTT
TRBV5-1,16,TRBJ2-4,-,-,CASSLGGPAGKNIQYF,TGCGCCAGCAGCTTGGGAGGCCCAGCGGGCAAAAACATTCAGTACTTC
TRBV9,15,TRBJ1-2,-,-,CASSVASGGAGGYTF,TGTGCCAGCAGCGTAGCCAGCGGGGGGGCAGGTGGCTACACCTTC
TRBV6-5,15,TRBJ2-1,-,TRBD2,CASIARLAGGDEQFF,TGTGCCAGCATAGCTCGGCTAGCGGGAGGGGATGAGCAGTTCTTC
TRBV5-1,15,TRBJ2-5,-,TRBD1,CASSLVGTGGETQYF,TGCGCCAGCAGCTTGGTGGGGACAGGTGGAGAGACCCAGTACTTC
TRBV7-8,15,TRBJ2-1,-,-,CASSLRDFSYNEQFF,TGTGCCAGCAGCTTGAGGGACTTTAGTTACAATGAGCAGTTCTTC
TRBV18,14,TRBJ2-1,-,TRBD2,CASSPLAGDNEQFF,TGTGCCAGCTCACCACTAGCGGGAGACAATGAGCAGTTCTTC
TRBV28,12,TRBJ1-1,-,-,CASSLPGSQAFF,TGTGCCAGCAGTTTACCGGGGTCACAAGCTTTCTTT
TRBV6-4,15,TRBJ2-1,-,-,CASSVDWSSYNEQFF,TGTGCCAGCAGCGTTGACTGGAGCTCCTACAATGAGCAGTTCTTC
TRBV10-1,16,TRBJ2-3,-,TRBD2,CASSGGLAGFTDTQYF,TGCGCCAGCAGCGGCGGACTAGCGGGATTCACAGATACGCAGTATTTT
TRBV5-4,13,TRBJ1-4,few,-,CASSIRTDEKLFF,TGTGCCAGCAGCATTAGGACAGATGAAAAACTGTTTTTT
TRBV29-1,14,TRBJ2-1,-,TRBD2,CSVLSGTRYNEQFF,TGCAGCGTTCTGAGCGGGACCAGATACAATGAGCAGTTCTTC
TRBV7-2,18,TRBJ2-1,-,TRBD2,CASSSQGGLAGAYNEQFF,TGTGCCAGCAGCTCTCAGGGTGGACTAGCGGGTGCCTACAATGAGCAGTTCTTC
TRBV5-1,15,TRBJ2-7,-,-,CASSLGVTASYEQYF,TGCGCCAGCAGCTTGGGGGTTACAGCCTCCTACGAGCAGTACTTC
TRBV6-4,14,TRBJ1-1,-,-,CASSMDRMNTEAFF,TGTGCCAGCAGTATGGACAGAATGAACACTGAAGCTTTCTTT
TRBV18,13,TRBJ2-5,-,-,CASSRERGETQYF,TGTGCCAGCTCACGGGAAAGGGGTGAGACCCAGTACTTC
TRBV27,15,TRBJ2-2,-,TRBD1,CASSRDRGNTGELFF,TGTGCCAGCAGCCGGGACAGGGGGAACACCGGGGAGCTGTTTTTT
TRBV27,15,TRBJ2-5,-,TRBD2,CASTRTSGSQETQYF,TGTGCCAGCACTAGGACTAGCGGGAGCCAAGAGACCCAGTACTTC
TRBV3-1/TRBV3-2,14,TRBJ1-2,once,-,CASSQDLGLGGYTF,TGTGCCAGCAGCCAAGATCTCGGACTAGGTGGCTACACCTTC
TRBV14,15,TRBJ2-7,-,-,CASSPSSGLIYEQYF,TGTGCCAGCAGCCCTTCCTCAGGACTAATCTACGAGCAGTACTTC
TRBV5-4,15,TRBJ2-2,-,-,CASSKKGLATGELFF,TGTGCCAGCAGCAAAAAGGGCCTAGCAACCGGGGAGCTGTTTTTT
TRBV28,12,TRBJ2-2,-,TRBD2,CACREGNGELFF,TGTGCCTGCAGGGAGGGAAACGGGGAGCTGTTTTTT
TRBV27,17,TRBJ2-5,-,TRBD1,CASSRSPGQGLGETQYF,TGTGCCAGCAGTCGATCACCGGGACAGGGGTTGGGGGAGACCCAGTACTTC
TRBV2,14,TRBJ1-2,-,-,CASSEFGQLYGYTF,TGTGCCAGCAGTGAGTTCGGACAGTTATATGGCTACACCTTC
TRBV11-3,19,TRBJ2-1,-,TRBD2,CASSLVKGLAGETYNEQFF,TGTGCCAGCAGCTTAGTGAAGGGACTAGCGGGAGAAACCTACAATGAGCAGTTCTTC
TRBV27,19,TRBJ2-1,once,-,CASSSTGLLTSQPNNEQFF,TGTGCCAGCAGTTCTACGGGACTCCTGACCTCCCAACCGAACAATGAGCAGTTCTTC